This T cell receptor beta chain stems from a study of blood T cell repertoires in COVID-19. From germline, CDR1 is LNHDA and CDR2 SQIVND (reference sequence). V dropped 5 bases and J dropped 6; count of bases not matched to a gene: 3. The CDR3 covers 14 residues. Assay used: immunoSEQ multiplex PCR; TCRdb lists only in-frame clones, some missing. The data contain approximately 150,000 clones, more than 75% of them singletons. This receptor was identified in a man aged 60 to 69 with acute or convalescent COVID-19. Sequencing used peripheral blood. V and J are TRBV19 and TRBJ1-5, with 11 nucleotides matching TRBD1. CDR3 in amino acids: CASSGTGGFQPQHF. The CDR3, as DNA: TGTGCCAGTAGTGGGACAGGGGGGTTTCAGCCCCAGCATTTT. Using reference TRBV19 and TRBJ1-5 for the parts outside the CDR3, the full variable domain is DGGITQSPKYLFRKEGQNVTLSCEQNLNHDAMYWYRQDPGQGLRLIYYSQIVNDFQKGDIAEGYSVSREKKESFPLTVTSAQKNPTAFYLCASSGTGGFQPQHFGDGTRLSIL.